This TCR beta chain derives from a study of blood T cell repertoires in COVID-19. Across the whole study: Samples representing acute and convalescent COVID-19 were sourced from the United States, Italy and Spain. T cells, B-cell-depleted T cells, or PBMCs supplied cDNA or gDNA.

Per the original data handling: Counts of nucleated cells, estimated from reference gene primer amplification, were obtained. Generated by immunoSEQ multiplex PCR, the TCRdb table keeps only in-frame clones and is missing some. That table supplies the V and J calls and clone size; D and trimming were determined from the DNA. Of over 200,000 clones listed, roughly 80% are singletons. The CDR3 has 17 amino acids. Per the germline V gene, CDR1 is SGDLS and CDR2 is YYNGEE. V dropped 2 bases and J dropped 7; count of bases not matched to a gene: 7. The chain uses TRBV9 and TRBJ2-1; 15 bases align to TRBD2. Material: peripheral blood. The receptor comes from a woman at least 80 years old with active or convalescent COVID-19. The CDR3 DNA reads as TGTGCCAGCAGCGTCGGACTAGCGGGGGGGCTAGAGAATGAGCAGTTCTTC. It translates to CASSVGLAGGLENEQFF.